The 15 T cell receptor beta chains below all came from one sample that was sequenced in a study of blood T cells in healthy people across ages (dated by TCRdb to 2014 to 2015). Library creation used 5' RACE. Sequencer: Illumina HiSeq 2500. The second PCR ran for roughly 6 to 11 cycles and used a J-beta primer mix along with a sample-barcoded 5' primer. TCRdb's own reprocessing of the public reads used fastp at Q25 and MiXCR and kept productive beta chains. Rows merge per CDR3 protein into single entries with the most common DNA and genes. This sample gives under 1 million distinct CDR3 sequences in total; more than 40% of them show up just once. Of the sample, roughly a fifth falls within the top ten clones. Input material: blood. Receptors were obtained from a man between 60 and 75 years old in good health.

The chain carries TRBV6-5 and TRBJ2-5; 9 nucleotides match TRBD1. Trimming at V came to 6 bases and at J to 11 bases, leaving 16 bases not matched to a gene. The CDR3 covers 15 residues. The germline V gene has CDR1 MNHEY and CDR2 SVGAGI. Here the CDR3 reads CASRPGQGGYNEQYF. CDR3 nucleotide sequence: TGTGCCAGCAGACCGGGACAGGGAGGTTACAATGAGCAGTACTTC.

This CDR3 is CASSFGTVNNEQFF. CDR3 bases: TGCGCCAGCAGCTTTGGGACAGTTAACAATGAGCAGTTCTTC. V and J are TRBV5-1 and TRBJ2-1; 7 nucleotides match TRBD1. Germline CDR1 reads SGHRS; CDR2 reads YFSETQ. Losses at the gene ends were 2 bases for V and 5 bases for J; bases not matched to a gene: 4. This CDR3 spans 14 amino acids.

The rearrangement uses TRBV4-3 and TRBJ2-1; possible D gene TRBD2, 7 bases. Germline CDR1 reads LGHNA; CDR2 reads YSLEER. V gave up 0 bases and J gave up 4 bases, with 13 bases separating them. CDR3 length equals 16 residues. The CDR3 DNA is TGCGCCAGCAGCCAAGATAGGGGGGGGCCTTACAATGAGCAGTTCTTC. Translating it yields CASSQDRGGPYNEQFF.

V is TRBV6-1 and J is TRBJ2-7; a possible D gene is TRBD1 (5 bases). Germline V gene sequence: CDR1 MNHNS, CDR2 SASEGT. The V and J ends lost 11 bases and 1 base respectively, with 9 bases between them. CDR3 size: 11 residues. The chain's CDR3 is CAYQGSYEQYF. The CDR3 DNA follows: TGTGCCTACCAGGGTTCCTACGAGCAGTACTTC.

In its sample, this clonotype was seen a few times. The chain is built from TRBV20-1 and TRBJ1-2; possible D gene TRBD1, 6 bases. CDR3 length equals 12 residues. CDR1 is DFQATT, CDR2 SNEGSKA, per germline (reference sequence). The V end lost 4 bases, the J end lost 2 bases, and 8 bases lay between the germline ends. Here the CDR3 DNA reads TGCAGTGCTACCGGACAGAACTATGGCTACACCTTC. Residues: CSATGQNYGYTF.

This clonotype was detected a few times. This chain uses TRBV18 with TRBJ2-7; the match to TRBD1 covers 7 bases. The J call may be wrong; the DNA end is better matched by TRBJ2-5. Germline V gives CDR1 KGHSH, CDR2 LQKENI. The CDR3 totals 14 residues. For the CDR3, the DNA is TGTGCCAGCTCACTGGGACAGAAGGGTGAGACCCAGTACTTC. This gives the protein CASSLGQKGETQYF.

This chain uses TRBV28 with TRBJ1-2; 7 nucleotides agree with TRBD1. This CDR3 is built from 14 residues. Germline lookup yields CDR1 MDHEN and CDR2 SYDVKM. V lost 8 bases and J lost 8; bases outside the gene matches: 14. The CDR3 spells CASGGDRVDLGYTF. The CDR3 nucleotides read TGTGCCAGCGGGGGCGACAGGGTTGATTTAGGCTACACCTTC.

The chain employs TRBV20-1 and TRBJ2-7; a possible D gene is TRBD2 (5 bases). CDR1 is DFQATT, CDR2 SNEGSKA, per germline (reference sequence). The ends were cut back, 6 bases at V and 1 base at J, with 13 bases in the middle. The length of the CDR3 is 13 residues. In nucleotides, the CDR3 is TGCAGTGCCAGTATCCGGGGTTCCTACGAGCAGTACTTC. Amino acids: CSASIRGSYEQYF.

This chain links TRBV29-1 with TRBJ2-1; tentative D call: TRBD1 (5 bases). The CDR3 consists of 11 residues. Germline loops: CDR1 SQVTM, CDR2 ANQGSEA. V was shortened by 7 bases and J by 10 bases, with 14 bases between the two germline ends. The DNA of the CDR3 is TGCAGCGCCCAGGGCTCCTACGAGCAGTTCTTC. Amino acids: CSAQGSYEQFF.

In its sample, this clonotype was seen once. V and J are TRBV7-9 and TRBJ2-1, with 10 bases matching TRBD2. This CDR3 is built from 18 residues. Germline-derived CDR1 and CDR2 are SEHNR and FQNEAQ (reference sequence). V lost 5 bases and J lost 10; bases outside the gene matches: 20. The CDR3 DNA reads as TGTGCCAGCAGCGCCCGACTCTCCGCTAGCGGGGGAACCTACGAGCAGTTCTTC. It is translated as CASSARLSASGGTYEQFF.

V usage is TRBV4-1 and J usage is TRBJ1-6; D is undetermined. The CDR3 covers 16 residues. Germline V CDR1 and CDR2: MGHRA, YSYEKL. The V gene lost 0 bases and the J gene lost 7 bases, with 13 bases spanning the gap. This chain's CDR3 is CASSQDILRSNSPLHF. The CDR3, as DNA: TGCGCCAGCAGCCAAGATATCCTTCGGTCAAATTCACCCCTCCACTTT.

This clonotype was picked up a small number of times. J is TRBJ2-5 and V is TRBV5-4, with D hard to call. The V and J ends lost 1 base and 3 bases respectively, with 7 bases between them. The CDR3 contains 13 residues. Germline CDR1 reads SGHNT; CDR2 reads YYREEE (reference sequence). The CDR3 nucleotides read TGTGCCAGCAGCTTGAATATGAAAGAGACCCAGTACTTC. This gives the protein CASSLNMKETQYF.

This clonotype appeared a few times. The chain couples TRBV28 to TRBJ1-1, with TRBD1 matching over 9 bases. CDR1 and CDR2 from the germline V gene are MDHEN and SYDVKM. Trimming took 8 bases from V and 0 from J; bases not matched to a gene: 13. The CDR3 totals 17 residues. The CDR3 nucleotides are TGTGCCAGCCGAACCCCGGACAGGGGAGACATGAACACTGAAGCTTTCTTT. Translation gives CASRTPDRGDMNTEAFF.

In this sample, this clonotype turned up once. This chain connects TRBV6-2 or TRBV6-3 to TRBJ2-7; D uncertain. Trimming shortened V by 2 bases and J by 2 bases, and 7 bases separated the two germline ends. This CDR3 comprises 13 residues. The germline V gene encodes CDR1 MNHEY and CDR2 SVGEGT. The CDR3 is CASSYASAYEQYF. The CDR3 nucleotides are TGTGCCAGCAGTTACGCGTCCGCCTACGAGCAGTACTTC.

This clonotype has only a few counts. The V and J genes are TRBV20-1 and TRBJ2-5; 8 bases line up with TRBD2. Germline-derived CDR1 and CDR2 are DFQATT and SNEGSKA (reference sequence). V lost 0 bases and J lost 7; bases outside the gene matches: 7. This CDR3 has 14 residues. In DNA, the CDR3 is TGCAGTGCTAGAGATTCAGCGGGGGTGTGGACCCAGTACTTC. It codes for CSARDSAGVWTQYF.